These T cell receptor beta chains were read from a single sample in a study of cytomegalovirus exposure and HLA in healthy donors. Sequencing used immunoSEQ multiplex PCR; TCRdb keeps in-frame clones, though not all of them. The repertoire holds about 180,000 clones, with about four fifths as singletons. The source material was PBMCs. The receptor source for this set is a young woman in good health and CMV-seropositive. The CDR3 runs from the conserved cysteine through the conserved F or W. A D gene is named only where the DNA matches it firmly. Clone size is given for some rows only: seen once, a few or many times, or a class if the clone is expanded.

>TRBV25-1|14|.|TRBJ1-4|.
TGTGCCAGCAGTTGGGCGCGGGGACGGGGGGAACTGTTTTTT
CASSWARGRGELFF
>TRBV4-1|16|.|TRBJ1-6|.
TGCGCCAGCAGCCAAGACTCGGCAGGTGGCTATTCACCCCTCCACTTT
CASSQDSAGGYSPLHF
>TRBV4-1|15|.|TRBJ2-7|.
TGCGCCAGCAGCCAAGGGGGGGGGCCCCCCTACGAGCAGTACTTC
CASSQGGGPPYEQYF
>TRBV19|17|.|TRBJ1-5|few
TGTGCCAGTAGTAATCATGCGGGCAGCTACTCCAATCAGCCCCAGCATTTT
CASSNHAGSYSNQPQHF
>TRBV29-1|13|.|TRBJ1-2|few
TGCAGCGTTGAACGGGGGTCCAACTATGGCTACACCTTC
CSVERGSNYGYTF
>TRBV2|14|.|TRBJ2-3|few
TGTGCCAGCAGTGTCTCGTTTAGCACAGATACGCAGTATTTT
CASSVSFSTDTQYF
>TRBV30|13|.|TRBJ1-1|.
TGTGCCTGGAATGGACAGAAGAACACTGAAGCTTTCTTT
CAWNGQKNTEAFF
>TRBV9|18|TRBD1|TRBJ2-3|.
TGTGCCAGCAGCGTCCTACCGACAGGGGCAGGAGGCACAGATACGCAGTATTTT
CASSVLPTGAGGTDTQYF
>TRBV11-2|17|.|TRBJ1-6|.
TGTGCCAGCAGCTTAGAGGAAACAGGGTTGGGTAATTCACCCCTCCACTTT
CASSLEETGLGNSPLHF
>TRBV15|13|TRBD2|TRBJ2-1|.
TGTGCCACCAGCACCGGGAGGGGCAATGAGCAGTTCTTC
CATSTGRGNEQFF
>TRBV6-5|14|.|TRBJ2-7|.
TGTGCCAGCCGTTGGCAGAGGGATACCTACGAGCAGTACTTC
CASRWQRDTYEQYF
>TRBV7-9|14|TRBD2|TRBJ2-1|.
TGTGCCAGCAGCCAACTAGCGGGGGGAAGCGAGCAGTTCTTC
CASSQLAGGSEQFF
>TRBV6-1|14|TRBD2|TRBJ2-1|.
TGTGCCAGCAGTGAAGAGACTAGCGGGGGTCTAGGGTTCTTC
CASSEETSGGLGFF
>TRBV4-1|14|.|TRBJ1-6|.
TGCGCCAGCAGCCGGGCGGGCTATAATTCACCCCTCCACTTT
CASSRAGYNSPLHF
>TRBV6-5|13|TRBD1|TRBJ1-2|.
TGTGCCAGCACCAGGGGACAGGGAGCTGCCTACACCTTC
CASTRGQGAAYTF
>TRBV5-6|17|TRBD2|TRBJ2-3|few
TGTGCCAGCAAAGACTGGGCTACTAGCGGGGGTCCAGATACGCAGTATTTT
CASKDWATSGGPDTQYF
>TRBV6-6|14|.|TRBJ1-2|.
TGTGCCAGCAGTTACTGGACAACTAACTATGGCTACACCTTC
CASSYWTTNYGYTF
>TRBV5-4|15|.|TRBJ2-2|.
TGTGCCAGCAGCTTGTTTTATGGCTCCGACGGGGAGCTGTTTTTT
CASSLFYGSDGELFF
>TRBV16|20|.|TRBJ1-5|.
TGTGCCAGCAGCCTACACATCCAGGCGGGGGGGAATTATAGCAATCAGCCCCAGCATTTT
CASSLHIQAGGNYSNQPQHF
>TRBV9|15|.|TRBJ1-2|.
TGTGCCAGCAGCGTAGGGGGGGGGACTAACTATGGCTACACCTTC
CASSVGGGTNYGYTF
>TRBV19|13|.|TRBJ1-6|.
TGTGCCAGCCAGCAGGGTTGGAATTCACCCCTCCACTTT
CASQQGWNSPLHF
>TRBV7-2|12|.|TRBJ2-5|.
TGTGCCAGCAGCTTAAGGGCATCAGGGCAGTACTTC
CASSLRASGQYF
>TRBV6-6|13|.|TRBJ1-2|.
TGTGCCAGCAGTCTGACATTCCGCTATGGCTACACCTTC
CASSLTFRYGYTF
>TRBV6-5|14|TRBD2|TRBJ2-7|.
TGTGCCAGCAGTCCGGGGGGGTACACCTACGAGCAGTACTTC
CASSPGGYTYEQYF
>TRBV11-3|20|TRBD1|TRBJ1-6|.
TGTGCCAGCAGCTTAGGCCCAACCGACAGGGACGAGAGGGATAATTCACCCCTCCACTTT
CASSLGPTDRDERDNSPLHF
>TRBV6-6|14|.|TRBJ2-3|.
TGTGCCAGCAGTTCTCGGGGGTCTGCAGATACGCAGTATTTT
CASSSRGSADTQYF
>TRBV2|16|.|TRBJ2-5|few
TGTGCCAGCAGTGAAGCGAATGGCGGGGACGCGGAGACCCAGTACTTC
CASSEANGGDAETQYF
>TRBV11-2|14|.|TRBJ2-7|few
TGTGCCAGCAGCTCCCAGACTGCCTCCTACGAGCAGTACTTC
CASSSQTASYEQYF
>TRBV7-9|15|.|TRBJ1-1|once
TGTGCCAGCAGACCTCCGATTGGGGGGAGCACTGAAGCTTTCTTT
CASRPPIGGSTEAFF
>TRBV2|14|.|TRBJ1-3|.
TGTGCCAGCCGGGACTCCCGACCCAGAAACACCATATATTTT
CASRDSRPRNTIYF
>TRBV11-2|15|TRBD1|TRBJ2-7|once
TGTGCCAGCAGCCAGGGGGCCGAGTTCCCGGACGAGCAGTACTTC
CASSQGAEFPDEQYF
>TRBV7-9|16|TRBD2|TRBJ2-1|.
TGTGCCAGCAGCCATGGACTAGCGGGGGGGAACAATGAGCAGTTCTTC
CASSHGLAGGNNEQFF
>TRBV2|15|TRBD2|TRBJ2-4|.
TGTGCCAGCAGGCCAATAGCGGGGGGCCAAAACATTCAGTACTTC
CASRPIAGGQNIQYF
>TRBV19|15|TRBD1|TRBJ1-1|.
TGTGCCAGTAGCGGGACAGGGGGCCAGAACACTGAAGCTTTCTTT
CASSGTGGQNTEAFF
>TRBV11-3|16|TRBD1|TRBJ2-3|.
TGTGCCAGCAGCTCAGGAGGGGACAGGGGGATCGATACGCAGTATTTT
CASSSGGDRGIDTQYF
>TRBV9|13|TRBD1|TRBJ1-2|once
TGTGCCAGCAGCGTCGGGACAGTATATGGCTACACCTTC
CASSVGTVYGYTF
>TRBV5-6|15|.|TRBJ2-3|.
TGTGCCAGCAGCACAATTTCGGGGGGCACAGATACGCAGTATTTT
CASSTISGGTDTQYF
>TRBV5-1|13|.|TRBJ1-1|.
TGCGCCAGCAGCTTGGGACAGGCGGTTGAAGCTTTCTTT
CASSLGQAVEAFF
>TRBV5-1|14|.|TRBJ2-7|.
TGCGCCAGCAGCTTGATGTCCGGGGACTACGAGCAGTACTTC
CASSLMSGDYEQYF
>TRBV6-5|12|.|TRBJ1-2|.
TGTGCCAGCACCCGGGCGGGGTATGGCTACACCTTC
CASTRAGYGYTF
>TRBV7-9|14|TRBD1|TRBJ2-1|.
TGTGCCAGCAGCAGGACAGGGGTCTACAATGAGCAGTTCTTC
CASSRTGVYNEQFF
>TRBV5-1|13|.|TRBJ2-2|.
TGCGCCAGCAGCACCGAGGGGGTCGGGGAGCTGTTTTTT
CASSTEGVGELFF
>TRBV5-4|16|.|TRBJ1-1|.
TGTGCCAGCAGCTCTCCGACAGGTCTTCGTAACACTGAAGCTTTCTTT
CASSSPTGLRNTEAFF
>TRBV7-8|15|TRBD2|TRBJ2-5|.
TGTGCCAGCAGCGGATCGGGACTAGTTGATGAGACCCAGTACTTC
CASSGSGLVDETQYF
>TRBV5-8|14|.|TRBJ1-2|.
TGTGCCAGCAGCTTGGTTAGAGACTCCTATGGCTACACCTTC
CASSLVRDSYGYTF
>TRBV11-2|13|.|TRBJ1-2|few
TGTGCCAGCAGCTTATCCCAGGGGTATGGCTACACCTTC
CASSLSQGYGYTF
>TRBV10-3|17|TRBD1|TRBJ2-3|.
TGTGCCATCAGTGAGTCTATTGGGACAGGGTTCACAGATACGCAGTATTTT
CAISESIGTGFTDTQYF
>TRBV6-5|14|TRBD1|TRBJ2-7|.
TGTGCCAGCAGTGACGGACAGGGGAACTACGAGCAGTACTTC
CASSDGQGNYEQYF
>TRBV19|15|.|TRBJ2-5|.
TGTGCCAGTAGTCCGAGACTCGGGGTTCAAGAGACCCAGTACTTC
CASSPRLGVQETQYF
>TRBV15|16|TRBD1|TRBJ1-5|.
TGTGCCACCAGCAGAGATAGAGACAGGGGCAATCAGCCCCAGCATTTT
CATSRDRDRGNQPQHF
>TRBV5-6|13|TRBD1|TRBJ1-4|.
TGTGCCAGCAATCCCGCGACAGGGGGAAAACTGTTTTTT
CASNPATGGKLFF
>TRBV28|14|.|TRBJ1-1|.
TGTGCCAGTGTAACGACAGGCAGGAACACTGAAGCTTTCTTT
CASVTTGRNTEAFF
>TRBV5-1|14|.|TRBJ1-5|.
TGCGCCAGCAGCTTGAGCACAGAAGATCAGCCCCAGCATTTT
CASSLSTEDQPQHF
>TRBV18|13|.|TRBJ1-5|few
TGTGCCAGCTCACCACTCAGGGATCAGCCCCAGCATTTT
CASSPLRDQPQHF
>TRBV15|15|TRBD1|TRBJ2-7|once
TGTGCCACCAGCAGATTAAAAGGACAGGGGTACGAGCAGTACTTC
CATSRLKGQGYEQYF
>TRBV18|16|TRBD1|TRBJ1-2|.
TGTGCCAGCTCTACGCACGCTCCGGGACAGGCATATGGCTACACCTTC
CASSTHAPGQAYGYTF
>TRBV7-9|13|.|TRBJ1-1|.
TGTGCCAGCAGCCTTGTACTTGCAGGTGAAGCTTTCTTT
CASSLVLAGEAFF
>TRBV19|13|.|TRBJ1-5|.
TGTGCCAGTAGTGTAACAGGGATTCAGCCCCAGCATTTT
CASSVTGIQPQHF
>TRBV7-9|18|TRBD1|TRBJ1-3|.
TGTGCCAGCACCGGGACAGGCGTAATCAGAGGCTCTGGAAACACCATATATTTT
CASTGTGVIRGSGNTIYF